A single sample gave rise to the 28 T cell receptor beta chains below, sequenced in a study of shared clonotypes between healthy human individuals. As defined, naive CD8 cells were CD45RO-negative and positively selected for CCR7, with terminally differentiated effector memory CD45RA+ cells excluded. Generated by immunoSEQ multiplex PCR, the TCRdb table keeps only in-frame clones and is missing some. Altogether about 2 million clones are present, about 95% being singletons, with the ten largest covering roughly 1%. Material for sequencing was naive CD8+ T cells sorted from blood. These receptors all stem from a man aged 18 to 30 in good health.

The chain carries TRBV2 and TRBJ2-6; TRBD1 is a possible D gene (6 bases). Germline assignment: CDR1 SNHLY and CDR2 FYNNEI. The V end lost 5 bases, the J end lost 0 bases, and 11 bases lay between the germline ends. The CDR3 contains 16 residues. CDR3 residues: CASSPGHNSGANVLTF. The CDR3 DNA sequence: TGTGCCAGCAGTCCGGGACATAACTCTGGGGCCAACGTCCTGACTTTC.

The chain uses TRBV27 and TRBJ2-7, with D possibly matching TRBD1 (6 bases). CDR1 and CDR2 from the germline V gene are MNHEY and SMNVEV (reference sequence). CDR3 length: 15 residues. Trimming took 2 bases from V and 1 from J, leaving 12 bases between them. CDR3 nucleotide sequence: TGTGCCAGCAGTTTAACCGGGACACATTCCTACGAGCAGTACTTC. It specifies CASSLTGTHSYEQYF.

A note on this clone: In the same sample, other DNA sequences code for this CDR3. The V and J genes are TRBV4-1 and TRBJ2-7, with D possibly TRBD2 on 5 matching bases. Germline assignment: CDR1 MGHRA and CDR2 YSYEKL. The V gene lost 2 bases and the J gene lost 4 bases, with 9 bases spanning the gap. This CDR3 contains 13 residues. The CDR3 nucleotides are TGCGCCAGCAGCCAAAAGGGCGGGTACGAGCAGTACTTC. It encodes CASSQKGGYEQYF.

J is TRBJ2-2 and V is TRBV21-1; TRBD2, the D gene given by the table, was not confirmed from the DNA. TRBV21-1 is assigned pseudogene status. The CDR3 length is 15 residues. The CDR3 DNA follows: TGTGCCAGCAGCAATGGAGACCTAGACACCGGGGAGCTGTTTTTT. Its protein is CASSNGDLDTGELFF.

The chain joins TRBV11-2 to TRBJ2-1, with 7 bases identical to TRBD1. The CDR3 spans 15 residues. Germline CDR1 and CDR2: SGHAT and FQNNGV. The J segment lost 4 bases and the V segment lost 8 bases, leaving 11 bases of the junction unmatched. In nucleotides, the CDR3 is TGTGCCAGCTGGGACCCCGGGACAGAATACAATGAGCAGTTCTTC. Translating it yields CASWDPGTEYNEQFF.

For the CDR3, the DNA is TGTGCCAGCAGTGACCAAGCGGACGGTGGGAACAATCAGCCCCAGCATTTT. Residues: CASSDQADGGNNQPQHF. The rearrangement uses TRBV2 and TRBJ1-5, with D hard to call. The V gene lost 3 bases and the J gene lost 3 bases, with 18 bases spanning the gap. There are 17 residues in the CDR3. Germline assignment: CDR1 SNHLY and CDR2 FYNNEI.

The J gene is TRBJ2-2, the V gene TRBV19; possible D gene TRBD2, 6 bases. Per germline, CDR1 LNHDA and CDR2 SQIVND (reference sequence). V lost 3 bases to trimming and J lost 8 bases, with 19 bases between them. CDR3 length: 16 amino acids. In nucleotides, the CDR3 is TGTGCCAGTAGTATCCCTCCCAGGGACTTTCCTGGGGAGCTGTTTTTT. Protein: CASSIPPRDFPGELFF.

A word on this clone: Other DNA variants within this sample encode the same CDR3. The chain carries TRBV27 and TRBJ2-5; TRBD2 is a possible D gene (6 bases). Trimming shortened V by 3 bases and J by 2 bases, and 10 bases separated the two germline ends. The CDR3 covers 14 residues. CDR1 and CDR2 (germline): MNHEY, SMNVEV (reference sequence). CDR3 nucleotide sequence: TGTGCCAGCAGTTTTTCAGGACTACAAGAGACCCAGTACTTC. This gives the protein CASSFSGLQETQYF.

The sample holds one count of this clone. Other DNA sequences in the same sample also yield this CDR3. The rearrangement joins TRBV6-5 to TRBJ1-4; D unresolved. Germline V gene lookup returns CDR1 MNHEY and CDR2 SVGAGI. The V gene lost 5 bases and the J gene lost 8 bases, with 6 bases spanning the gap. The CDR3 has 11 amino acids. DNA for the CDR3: TGTGCCAGCAGTACGGGGGAAAAACTGTTTTTT. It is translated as CASSTGEKLFF.

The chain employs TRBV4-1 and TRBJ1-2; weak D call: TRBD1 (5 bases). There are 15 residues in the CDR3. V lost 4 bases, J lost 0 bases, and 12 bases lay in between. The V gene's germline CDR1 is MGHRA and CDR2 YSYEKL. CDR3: CASSPNEGPNYGYTF. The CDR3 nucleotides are TGCGCCAGCAGCCCTAATGAGGGACCTAACTATGGCTACACCTTC.

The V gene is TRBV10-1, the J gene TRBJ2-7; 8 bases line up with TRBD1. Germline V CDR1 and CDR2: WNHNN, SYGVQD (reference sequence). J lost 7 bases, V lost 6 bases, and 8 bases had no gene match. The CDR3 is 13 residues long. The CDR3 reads CASSDPGQVEQYF. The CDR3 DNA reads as TGCGCCAGCAGCGATCCGGGACAGGTGGAGCAGTACTTC.

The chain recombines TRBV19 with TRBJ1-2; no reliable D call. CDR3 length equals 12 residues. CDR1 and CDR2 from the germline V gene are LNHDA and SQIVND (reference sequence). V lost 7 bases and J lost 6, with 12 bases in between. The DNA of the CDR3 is TGTGCCAGTACCGGTGGAGGAAATGGCTACACCTTC. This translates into CASTGGGNGYTF.

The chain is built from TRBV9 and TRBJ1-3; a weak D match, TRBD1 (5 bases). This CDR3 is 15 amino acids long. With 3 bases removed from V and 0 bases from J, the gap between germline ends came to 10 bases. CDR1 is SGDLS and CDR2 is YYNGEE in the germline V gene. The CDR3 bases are TGTGCCAGCAGCGAAGGCGGGGCCTCTGGAAACACCATATATTTT. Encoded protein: CASSEGGASGNTIYF.

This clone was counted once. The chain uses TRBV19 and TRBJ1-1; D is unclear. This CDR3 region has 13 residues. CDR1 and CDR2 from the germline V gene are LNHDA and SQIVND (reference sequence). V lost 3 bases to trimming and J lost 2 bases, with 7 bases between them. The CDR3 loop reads CASSILDNTEAFF. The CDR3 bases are TGTGCCAGTAGTATTCTTGATAACACTGAAGCTTTCTTT.

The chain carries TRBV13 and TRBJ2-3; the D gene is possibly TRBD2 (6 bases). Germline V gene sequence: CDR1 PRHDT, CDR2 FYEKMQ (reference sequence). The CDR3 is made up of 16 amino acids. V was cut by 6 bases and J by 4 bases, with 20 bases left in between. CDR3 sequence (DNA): TGTGCCAGCAGTGACACTTCCTCCTCTAGCGCAGATACGCAGTATTTT. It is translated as CASSDTSSSSADTQYF.

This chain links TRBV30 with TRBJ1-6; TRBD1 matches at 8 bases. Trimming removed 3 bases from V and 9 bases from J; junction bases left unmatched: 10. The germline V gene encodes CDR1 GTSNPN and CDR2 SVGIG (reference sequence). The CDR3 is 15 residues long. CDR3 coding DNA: TGTGCCTGGAGCCTGTTGACAGGGGAAAGTTCACCCCTCCACTTT. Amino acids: CAWSLLTGESSPLHF.

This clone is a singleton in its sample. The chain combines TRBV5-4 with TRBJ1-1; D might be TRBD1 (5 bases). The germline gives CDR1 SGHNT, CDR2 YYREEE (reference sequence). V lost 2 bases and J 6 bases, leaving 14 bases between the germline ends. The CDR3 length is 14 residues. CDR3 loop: CASSFLGGGPEAFF. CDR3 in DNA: TGTGCCAGCAGCTTCCTTGGGGGGGGACCTGAAGCTTTCTTT.

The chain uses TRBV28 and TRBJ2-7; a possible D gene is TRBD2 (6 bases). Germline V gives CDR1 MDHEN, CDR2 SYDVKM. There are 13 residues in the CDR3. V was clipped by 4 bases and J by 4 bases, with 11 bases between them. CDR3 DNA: TGTGCCAGCAGTTCGCCGGAGGGTTACGAGCAGTACTTC. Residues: CASSSPEGYEQYF.

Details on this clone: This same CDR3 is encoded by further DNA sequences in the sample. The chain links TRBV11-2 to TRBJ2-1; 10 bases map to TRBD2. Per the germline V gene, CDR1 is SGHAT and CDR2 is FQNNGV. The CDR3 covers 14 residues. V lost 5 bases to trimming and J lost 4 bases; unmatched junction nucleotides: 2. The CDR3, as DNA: TGTGCCAGCAGCCCTAGCGGGGGATACAATGAGCAGTTCTTC. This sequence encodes CASSPSGGYNEQFF. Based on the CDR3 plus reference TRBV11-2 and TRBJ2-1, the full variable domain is EAGVAQSPRYKIIEKRQSVAFWCNPISGHATLYWYQQILGQGPKLLIQFQNNGVVDDSQLPKDRFSAERLKGVDSTLKIQPAKLEDSAVYLCASSPSGGYNEQFFGPGTRLTVL.

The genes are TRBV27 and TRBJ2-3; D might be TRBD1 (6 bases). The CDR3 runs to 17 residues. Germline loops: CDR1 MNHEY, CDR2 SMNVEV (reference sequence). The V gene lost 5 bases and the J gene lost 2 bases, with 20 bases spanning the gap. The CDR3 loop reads CASSLLVGTRSTDTQYF. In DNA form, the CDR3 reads TGTGCCAGCAGTCTCCTCGTAGGGACAAGGTCCACAGATACGCAGTATTTT.

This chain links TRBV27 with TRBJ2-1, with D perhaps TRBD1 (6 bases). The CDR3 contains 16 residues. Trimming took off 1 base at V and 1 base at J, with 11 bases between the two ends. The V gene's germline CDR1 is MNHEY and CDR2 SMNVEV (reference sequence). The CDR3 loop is CASSLWAGESYNEQFF. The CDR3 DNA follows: TGTGCCAGCAGTTTATGGGCAGGGGAATCCTACAATGAGCAGTTCTTC.

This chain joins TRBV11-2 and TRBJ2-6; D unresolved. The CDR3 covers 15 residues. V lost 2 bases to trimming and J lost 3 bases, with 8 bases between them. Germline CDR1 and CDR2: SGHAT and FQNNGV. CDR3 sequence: CASSLIGGGANVLTF. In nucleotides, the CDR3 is TGTGCCAGCAGCTTAATAGGTGGTGGGGCCAACGTCCTGACTTTC.

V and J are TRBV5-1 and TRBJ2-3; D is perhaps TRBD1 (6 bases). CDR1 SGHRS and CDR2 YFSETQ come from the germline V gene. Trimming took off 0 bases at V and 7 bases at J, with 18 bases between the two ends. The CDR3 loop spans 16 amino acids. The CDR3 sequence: CASSLASGQLAHTQYF. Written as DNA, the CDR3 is TGCGCCAGCAGCTTGGCATCCGGACAGTTGGCCCATACGCAGTATTTT.

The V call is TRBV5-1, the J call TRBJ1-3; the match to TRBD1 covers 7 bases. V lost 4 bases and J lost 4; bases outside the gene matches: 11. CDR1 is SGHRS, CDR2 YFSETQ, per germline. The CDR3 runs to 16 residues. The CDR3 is CASSPGQEGIGNTIYF. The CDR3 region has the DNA TGCGCCAGCAGCCCCGGACAGGAAGGGATAGGAAACACCATATATTTT. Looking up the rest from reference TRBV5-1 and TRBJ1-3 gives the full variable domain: KAGVTQTPRYLIKTRGQQVTLSCSPISGHRSVSWYQQTPGQGLQFLFEYFSETQRNKGNFPGRFSGRQFSNSRSEMNVSTLELGDSALYLCASSPGQEGIGNTIYFGEGSWLTVV.

Here the CDR3 reads CASSLDPSGRNEQYF. CDR3 nucleotide sequence: TGTGCCAGCAGCCTAGACCCTAGCGGGAGAAACGAGCAGTACTTC. The chain employs TRBV7-2 and TRBJ2-7, with TRBD2 matching over 10 bases. The CDR3 is made up of 15 amino acids. In germline, CDR1 is SGHTA, CDR2 FQGNSA. The ends lost 5 bases at V and 5 bases at J; junction bases unmatched: 9.

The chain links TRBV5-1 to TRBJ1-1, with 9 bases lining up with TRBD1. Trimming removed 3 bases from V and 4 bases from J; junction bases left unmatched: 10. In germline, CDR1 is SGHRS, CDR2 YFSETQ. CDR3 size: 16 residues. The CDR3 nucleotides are TGCGCCAGCAGCTCCGCTGGACAGGGGATAGGCACTGAAGCTTTCTTT. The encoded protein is CASSSAGQGIGTEAFF. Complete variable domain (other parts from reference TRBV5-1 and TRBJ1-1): KAGVTQTPRYLIKTRGQQVTLSCSPISGHRSVSWYQQTPGQGLQFLFEYFSETQRNKGNFPGRFSGRQFSNSRSEMNVSTLELGDSALYLCASSSAGQGIGTEAFFGQGTRLTVV.

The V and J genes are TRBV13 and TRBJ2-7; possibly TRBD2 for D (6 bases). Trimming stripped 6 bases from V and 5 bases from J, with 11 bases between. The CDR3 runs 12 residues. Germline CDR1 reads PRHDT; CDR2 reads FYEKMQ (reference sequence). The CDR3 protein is CASSGGFDEQYF. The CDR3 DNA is TGTGCCAGCAGTGGGGGGTTCGACGAGCAGTACTTC.

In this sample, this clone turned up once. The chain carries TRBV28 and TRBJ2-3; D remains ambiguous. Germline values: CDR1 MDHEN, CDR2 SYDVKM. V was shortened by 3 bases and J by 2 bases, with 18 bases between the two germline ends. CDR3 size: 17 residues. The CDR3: CASSLWTPGSNTDTQYF. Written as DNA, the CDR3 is TGTGCCAGCAGTTTGTGGACCCCCGGGTCTAACACAGATACGCAGTATTTT.